These T cell receptor beta chains were read from a single sample in a study of CD8 T cells in Susac syndrome. TCRdb reprocessed the immunoSEQ multiplex PCR reads via MiXCR and lists one record per CDR3 protein. Among some 120,000 distinct CDR3 sequences, about 93% were seen once, and the ten largest hold 0.085% to 0.09%. The specimen was CD4+ T cells from PBMCs. These receptors were taken from a human donor in good health. CDR3s include the opening cysteine and the closing phenylalanine or tryptophan. D genes are given only for firm matches. Rows may omit the clone size; those that give it use once, few, many or a size class.

TRBJ1-2 | - | TRBV5-1 | - | CASSLGTNYGYTF | TGCGCCAGCAGCTTGGGCACAAATTATGGCTACACCTTC
TRBJ1-1 | - | TRBV27 | - | CASSLQWGREAFF | TGTGCCAGCAGTCTTCAGTGGGGCAGGGAAGCTTTCTTT
TRBJ1-5 | - | TRBV2 | - | CASLSQAYSNQPQHF | TGTGCCAGCCTTTCCCAAGCATATAGCAATCAGCCCCAGCATTTT
TRBJ2-1 | - | TRBV2 | TRBD2 | CASSELAGESEQFF | TGTGCCAGCAGTGAACTAGCGGGAGAGAGTGAGCAGTTCTTC
TRBJ2-5 | - | TRBV5-6 | TRBD2 | CASSLRLTGGTETQYF | TGTGCCAGCAGCTTGAGACTCACGGGAGGGACAGAGACCCAGTACTTC
TRBJ2-3 | - | TRBV15 | - | CATSRDLSDTQYF | TGTGCCACCAGCAGAGATCTTTCCGATACGCAGTATTTT
TRBJ2-7 | - | TRBV28 | TRBD1 | CASSLRTGINYEQYF | TGTGCCAGCAGTTTGAGGACAGGGATCAACTACGAGCAGTACTTC
TRBJ2-7 | - | TRBV7-2 | TRBD1 | CASSFQTGANYEQYF | TGTGCCAGCAGCTTTCAGACAGGGGCGAATTACGAGCAGTACTTC
TRBJ1-1 | - | TRBV5-1 | - | CASSLSLAGRANTEAFF | TGCGCCAGCAGCTTGAGCCTCGCGGGCAGGGCGAACACTGAAGCTTTCTTT
TRBJ2-5 | - | TRBV19 | TRBD2 | CASSAPGLAGGRGETQYF | TGTGCCAGTAGTGCTCCGGGACTAGCGGGAGGGCGAGGAGAGACCCAGTACTTC
TRBJ2-7 | once | TRBV27 | TRBD1 | CASRARDSLTYEQYF | TGTGCCAGCAGGGCCCGGGACAGCCTTACCTACGAGCAGTACTTC
TRBJ2-2 | once | TRBV7-2 | TRBD2 | CASSLASGRLTGELFF | TGTGCCAGCAGCTTAGCAAGCGGGAGGCTCACCGGGGAGCTGTTTTTT
TRBJ1-2 | - | TRBV6-5 | TRBD1 | CASSRTGLGGGYTF | TGTGCCAGCAGCCGGACAGGGCTAGGCGGGGGCTACACCTTC
TRBJ2-7 | - | TRBV7-9 | - | CASSPPLRDSSYEQYF | TGTGCCAGCAGCCCACCCCTCCGGGACTCTTCCTACGAGCAGTACTTC
TRBJ2-2 | - | TRBV18 | TRBD1 | CASSRAGQGLTGELFF | TGTGCCAGCTCACGAGCCGGACAGGGCCTCACCGGGGAGCTGTTTTTT
TRBJ2-5 | - | TRBV18 | - | CASSPRAVVETQYF | TGTGCCAGCTCACCAAGGGCTGTGGTGGAGACCCAGTACTTC
TRBJ2-6 | - | TRBV6-2/TRBV6-3 | TRBD1 | CASTHGTGISGANVLTF | TGTGCCAGCACCCATGGGACAGGGATTTCTGGGGCCAACGTCCTGACTTTC
TRBJ2-7 | - | TRBV19 | - | CASRDRGSYEQYF | TGTGCCTCCCGGGACCGGGGGTCCTACGAGCAGTACTTC
TRBJ2-2 | - | TRBV6-5 | TRBD2 | CASSHRRVAGGRSGGELFF | TGTGCCAGCAGTCACAGGAGGGTAGCGGGAGGGCGGTCAGGCGGGGAGCTGTTTTTT
TRBJ2-4 | - | TRBV11-2 | - | CASSLERWGKNIQYF | TGTGCCAGCAGCTTAGAGAGGTGGGGCAAAAACATTCAGTACTTC
TRBJ2-1 | - | TRBV10-3 | - | CAISDPYLSSYNEQFF | TGTGCCATCAGTGACCCCTACCTCTCCTCCTACAATGAGCAGTTCTTC
TRBJ2-7 | few | TRBV30 | - | CAWSGLDPSYEQYF | TGTGCCTGGAGTGGACTAGATCCATCCTACGAGCAGTACTTC
TRBJ2-5 | - | TRBV27 | - | CASSAVGQKETQYF | TGTGCCAGCAGCGCGGTGGGTCAGAAAGAGACCCAGTACTTC
TRBJ1-1 | - | TRBV29-1 | TRBD1 | CSVRGGVDTEAFF | TGCAGCGTTCGAGGGGGCGTCGACACTGAAGCTTTCTTT
TRBJ2-7 | - | TRBV27 | TRBD2 | CASSLTSGSSYEQYF | TGTGCCAGCAGCCTGACTAGCGGGAGTTCATACGAGCAGTACTTC
TRBJ1-5 | - | TRBV6-6 | - | CASSIERGTQRQPQHF | TGTGCCAGCAGTATCGAGAGGGGGACACAGAGGCAGCCCCAGCATTTT
TRBJ2-7 | - | TRBV19 | - | CASSITLRFRDEQYF | TGTGCCAGTAGTATAACCCTCCGATTTCGGGACGAGCAGTACTTC
TRBJ2-3 | - | TRBV5-1 | TRBD2 | CASSRGLAGAGDTQYF | TGCGCCAGCAGCCGGGGACTAGCGGGAGCGGGAGATACGCAGTATTTT
TRBJ2-2 | - | TRBV19 | TRBD1 | CASSRQGLGNTGELFF | TGTGCCAGTAGCAGACAGGGGTTAGGGAACACCGGGGAGCTGTTTTTT
TRBJ2-1 | - | TRBV6-2/TRBV6-3 | - | CASSYRGHLAGQFF | TGTGCCAGCAGTTACCGCGGTCATCTGGCCGGGCAGTTCTTC
TRBJ2-5 | - | TRBV3-1 | - | CASSQGYQETQYF | TGTGCCAGCAGCCAAGGGTACCAAGAGACCCAGTACTTC
TRBJ2-7 | - | TRBV5-1 | TRBD2 | CASSNPSGSINEQYF | TGCGCCAGCAGCAACCCTAGCGGGAGTATAAACGAGCAGTACTTC
TRBJ2-1 | - | TRBV2 | - | CASRGAGGSYNEQFF | TGTGCCAGCAGGGGGGCGGGCGGCTCCTACAATGAGCAGTTCTTC
TRBJ1-4 | - | TRBV12-3/TRBV12-4 | TRBD1 | CASSTQGTTNEKLFF | TGTGCCAGCAGTACACAGGGGACGACTAATGAAAAACTGTTTTTT
TRBJ1-2 | - | TRBV6-2/TRBV6-3 | - | CASRKDRPNYGYTF | TGTGCCAGCAGGAAAGACAGGCCGAACTATGGCTACACCTTC
TRBJ2-5 | - | TRBV29-1 | - | CSVEDGFLQETQYF | TGCAGCGTTGAAGACGGCTTCCTCCAAGAGACCCAGTACTTC
TRBJ1-5 | - | TRBV3-1 | - | CASSQGTGSAQPQHF | TGTGCCAGCAGCCAAGGCACAGGGTCCGCTCAGCCCCAGCATTTT
TRBJ2-2 | - | TRBV19 | TRBD2 | CASSASGRSAGELFF | TGTGCCAGTAGTGCCAGCGGGAGGTCGGCCGGGGAGCTGTTTTTT
TRBJ2-7 | - | TRBV20-1 | TRBD2 | CSVAGGGSYEQYF | TGCAGTGTCGCCGGGGGAGGGTCCTACGAGCAGTACTTC
TRBJ1-1 | - | TRBV2 | - | CATRSGETEAFF | TGTGCCACAAGATCAGGGGAAACTGAAGCTTTCTTT
TRBJ1-1 | - | TRBV12-3/TRBV12-4 | TRBD1 | CASSLQGGQTEASF | TGTGCCAGCAGTCTACAGGGGGGTCAGACTGAAGCTTCCTTT
TRBJ1-3 | - | TRBV5-1 | - | CASTGGEASGNTIYF | TGCGCCAGCACCGGAGGGGAGGCCTCTGGAAACACCATATATTTT
TRBJ1-5 | - | TRBV4-3 | TRBD1 | CASSLTDRANQPQHF | TGCGCCAGCAGCCTGACCGACAGGGCAAATCAGCCCCAGCATTTT
TRBJ1-1 | - | TRBV7-9 | - | CASSPGQVRTEAFF | TGTGCCAGCAGCCCCGGCCAGGTCCGAACTGAAGCTTTCTTT
TRBJ1-4 | - | TRBV18 | - | CASSPQGRIEKLFF | TGTGCCAGCTCACCACAGGGGAGAATTGAAAAACTGTTTTTT
TRBJ1-3 | once | TRBV23-1 | TRBD1 | CASSRDRPYLHTIYF | TGCGCCAGCAGTCGGGACAGGCCGTACCTGCACACCATATATTTT
TRBJ1-1 | - | TRBV7-9 | - | CASRLGLTGNTEAFF | TGTGCCAGCAGACTAGGCCTAACAGGGAACACTGAAGCTTTCTTT
TRBJ2-2 | - | TRBV20-1 | - | CSGRRNTGELFF | TGCAGTGGTCGGCGTAACACCGGGGAGCTGTTTTTT
TRBJ1-1 | - | TRBV6-5 | - | CASSSPVGTEAFF | TGTGCCAGCAGTTCCCCTGTCGGTACTGAAGCTTTCTTT
TRBJ2-1 | - | TRBV29-1 | TRBD1 | CSVGQGLSYNEQFF | TGCAGCGTCGGACAGGGGCTCTCCTACAATGAGCAGTTCTTC
TRBJ2-1 | - | TRBV4-3 | TRBD2 | CASSQVPSGLAKFF | TGCGCCAGCAGCCAAGTTCCTTCGGGACTAGCAAAGTTCTTC
TRBJ1-2 | - | TRBV5-4 | - | CASSLEENGRGYTF | TGTGCCAGCAGCTTGGAAGAGAACGGTCGGGGCTACACCTTC